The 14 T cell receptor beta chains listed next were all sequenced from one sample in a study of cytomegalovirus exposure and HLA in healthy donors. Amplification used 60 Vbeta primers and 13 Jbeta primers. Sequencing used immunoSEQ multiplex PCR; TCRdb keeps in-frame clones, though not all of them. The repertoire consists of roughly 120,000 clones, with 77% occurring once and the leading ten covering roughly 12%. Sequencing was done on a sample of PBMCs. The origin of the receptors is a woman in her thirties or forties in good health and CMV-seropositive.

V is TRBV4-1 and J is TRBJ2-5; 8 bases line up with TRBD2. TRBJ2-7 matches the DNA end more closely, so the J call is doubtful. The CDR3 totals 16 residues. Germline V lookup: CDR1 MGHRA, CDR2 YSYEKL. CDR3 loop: CASSHFGSGTDYEQYF. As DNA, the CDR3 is TGCGCCAGCAGCCATTTTGGTAGCGGGACCGACTACGAGCAGTACTTC.

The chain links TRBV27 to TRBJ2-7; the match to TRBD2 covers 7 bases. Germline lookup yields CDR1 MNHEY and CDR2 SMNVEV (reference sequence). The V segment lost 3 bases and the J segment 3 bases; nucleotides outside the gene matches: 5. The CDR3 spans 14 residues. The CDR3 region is CASSLARTSYEQYF. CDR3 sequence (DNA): TGTGCCAGCAGTTTGGCGCGGACTAGCTACGAGCAGTACTTC.

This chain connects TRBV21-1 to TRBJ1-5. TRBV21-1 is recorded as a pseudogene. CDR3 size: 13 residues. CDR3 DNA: TGTGCCAGCAGCCTGGGGGGTCCTCAGCCCCAGCATTTT. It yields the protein CASSLGGPQPQHF.

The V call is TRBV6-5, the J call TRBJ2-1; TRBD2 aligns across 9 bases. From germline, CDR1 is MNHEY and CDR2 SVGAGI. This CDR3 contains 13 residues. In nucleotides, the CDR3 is TGTGTCTCCCAGCGGGAGGACCACAATGAGCAGTTCTTC. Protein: CVSQREDHNEQFF.

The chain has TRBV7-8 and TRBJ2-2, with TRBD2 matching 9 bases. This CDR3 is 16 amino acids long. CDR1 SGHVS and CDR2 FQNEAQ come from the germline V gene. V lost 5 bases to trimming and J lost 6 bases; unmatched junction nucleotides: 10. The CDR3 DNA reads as TGTGCCAGCAGCCCCTCCCGCGGGAGGGCCGCCGGGGAGCTGTTTTTT. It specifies CASSPSRGRAAGELFF.

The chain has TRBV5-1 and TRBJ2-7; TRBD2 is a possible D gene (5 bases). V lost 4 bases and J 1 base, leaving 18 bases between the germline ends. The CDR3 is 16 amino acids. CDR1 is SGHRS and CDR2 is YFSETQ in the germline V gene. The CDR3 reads CASSPQSLRGSYEQYF. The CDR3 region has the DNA TGCGCCAGCAGCCCTCAAAGCCTCCGGGGTTCCTACGAGCAGTACTTC.

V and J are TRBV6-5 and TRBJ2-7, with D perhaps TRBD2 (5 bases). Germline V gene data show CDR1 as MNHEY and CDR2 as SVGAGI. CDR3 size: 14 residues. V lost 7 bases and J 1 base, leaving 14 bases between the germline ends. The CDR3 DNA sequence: TGTGCCAGCACTCTACGTGGCGGGTCCTACGAGCAGTACTTC. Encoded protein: CASTLRGGSYEQYF.

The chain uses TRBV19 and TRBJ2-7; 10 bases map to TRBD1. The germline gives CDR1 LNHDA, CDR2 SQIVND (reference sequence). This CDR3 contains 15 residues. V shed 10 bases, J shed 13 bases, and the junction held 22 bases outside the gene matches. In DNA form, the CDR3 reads TGTGCCACCCATCCCAGCCGGGACAGGGGTCTTCCTCAATACTTC. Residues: CATHPSRDRGLPQYF.

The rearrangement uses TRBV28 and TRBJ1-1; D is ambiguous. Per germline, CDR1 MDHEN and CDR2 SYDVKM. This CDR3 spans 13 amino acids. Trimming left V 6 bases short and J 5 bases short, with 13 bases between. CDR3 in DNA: TGTGCCAGCAGCCGACCGGGAGAGACTGAAGCTTTCTTT. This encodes CASSRPGETEAFF.

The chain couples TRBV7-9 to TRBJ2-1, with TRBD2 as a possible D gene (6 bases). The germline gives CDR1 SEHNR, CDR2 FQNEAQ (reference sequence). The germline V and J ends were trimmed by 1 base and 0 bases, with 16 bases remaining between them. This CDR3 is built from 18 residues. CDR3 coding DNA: TGTGCCAGCAGCTTAGATAGGCTAGCGCTAAGCTCCTACAATGAGCAGTTCTTC. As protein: CASSLDRLALSSYNEQFF.

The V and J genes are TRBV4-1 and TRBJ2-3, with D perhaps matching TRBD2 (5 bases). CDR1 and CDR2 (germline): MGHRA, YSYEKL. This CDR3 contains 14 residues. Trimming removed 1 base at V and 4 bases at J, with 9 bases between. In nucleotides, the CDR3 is TGCGCCAGCAGCCAAGTATCGCGGGCAGATACGCAGTATTTT. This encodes CASSQVSRADTQYF.

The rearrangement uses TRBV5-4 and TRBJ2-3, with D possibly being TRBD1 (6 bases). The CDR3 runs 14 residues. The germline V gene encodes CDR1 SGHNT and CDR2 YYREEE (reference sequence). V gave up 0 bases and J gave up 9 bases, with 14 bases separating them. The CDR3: CASSLAGAQRTQYF. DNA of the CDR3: TGTGCCAGCAGCTTGGCAGGGGCTCAACGCACGCAGTATTTT.

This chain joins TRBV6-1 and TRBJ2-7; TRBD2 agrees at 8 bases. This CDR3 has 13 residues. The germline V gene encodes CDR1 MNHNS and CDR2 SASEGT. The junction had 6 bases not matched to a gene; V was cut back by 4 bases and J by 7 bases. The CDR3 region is CASSAAGVREQYF. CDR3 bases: TGTGCCAGCAGTGCAGCGGGAGTACGAGAGCAGTACTTC.

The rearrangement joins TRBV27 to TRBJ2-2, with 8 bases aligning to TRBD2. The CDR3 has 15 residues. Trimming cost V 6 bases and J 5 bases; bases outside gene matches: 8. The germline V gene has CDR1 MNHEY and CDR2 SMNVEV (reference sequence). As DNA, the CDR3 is TGTGCCAGCAGCTCTAGCGGGCTTGAGACCGGGGAGCTGTTTTTT. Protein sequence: CASSSSGLETGELFF.